This is a list of T cell receptor beta chains from one sample in a study of graft-versus-host responses after intestinal transplantation. Measured with immunoSEQ multiplex PCR; TCRdb has only the in-frame clones, and not every one. The profile shows about 120,000 clones, just under 95% of them singletons. No antigen has been identified for these receptors. The sample here was unstimulated CD4+ T cells sorted from spleen or lymph node cells, taken before intestinal transplant. All receptors derive from a human donor who received an intestinal transplant. Each CDR3 is given with its conserved first and last residue. A D gene is named only where the DNA matches it firmly. Part of the rows lack a size; the others show once, few, many or a class for expanded clones.

TRBV11-2	TRBJ2-1	NA	NA	TGTGCCAGCAGCTTAGTTACCGGGAGCACCTACAATGAGCAGTTCTTC	CASSLVTGSTYNEQFF
TRBV5-1	TRBJ2-6	NA	NA	TGCGCCAGCAGCTCCCCAATAGGACACTCCCCGGCAGTAGGGGCCAACGTCCTGACTTTC	CASSSPIGHSPAVGANVLTF
TRBV7-9	TRBJ2-7	NA	NA	TGTGCCAGCGGCGGACTCAAAGCCTACGAGCAGTACTTC	CASGGLKAYEQYF
TRBV6-5	TRBJ1-3	TRBD1	NA	TGTGCCAGCAGTTATCAGGAGACAGGGGGTGGAAACACCATATATTTT	CASSYQETGGGNTIYF
TRBV10-1	TRBJ2-3	TRBD1	NA	TGCGCCAGCCAAGGGACAGGGAGTACAGATACGCAGTATTTT	CASQGTGSTDTQYF
TRBV11-2	TRBJ2-5	NA	NA	TGTGCCAGCAGCTTAGTACGGGGTCCAATAGGAAAGACCCAGTACTTC	CASSLVRGPIGKTQYF
TRBV15	TRBJ2-7	NA	once	TGTGCCACCAGCAGAGATAGACTGCGTCCCTACGAGCAGTACTTC	CATSRDRLRPYEQYF
TRBV11-2	TRBJ1-1	TRBD1	few	TGTGCCAGCAGCTTTACAGGGGGCACTGAAGCTTTCTTT	CASSFTGGTEAFF
TRBV5-4	TRBJ2-1	TRBD2	NA	TGTGCCAGCAGCTCCGGGACTAGCGGATACAATGAGCAGTTCTTC	CASSSGTSGYNEQFF
TRBV29-1	TRBJ1-1	NA	NA	TGCAGCGTTGAAAGGTGGACTGAAGCTTTCTTT	CSVERWTEAFF
TRBV6-1	TRBJ1-3	NA	NA	TGTGCCAGCAGTGAAGGGACAGTCGGAAACACCATATATTTT	CASSEGTVGNTIYF
TRBV5-4	TRBJ2-3	NA	NA	TGTGCCAGCAGCTTGGGGTCACATAGCACAGATACGCAGTATTTT	CASSLGSHSTDTQYF
TRBV5-1	TRBJ2-7	TRBD2	NA	TGCGCCAGCAGCTCCAGGACTAGCGCCTACGAGCAGTACTTC	CASSSRTSAYEQYF
TRBV5-1	TRBJ1-4	NA	NA	TGCGCCAGCAGCTTGGGACGGCCTAATGAAAAACTGTTTTTT	CASSLGRPNEKLFF
TRBV19	TRBJ2-3	TRBD1	NA	TGTGCCAGTAGTATGGCTCAAGGACAGGGCACAGATACGCAGTATTTT	CASSMAQGQGTDTQYF
TRBV4-1	TRBJ1-5	NA	NA	TGCGCCAGCAGCCAAAAGGACGACAGCAATCGGCCCCAGCATTTT	CASSQKDDSNRPQHF
TRBV4-1	TRBJ1-2	NA	NA	TGCGCCAGCAGCCCCCAGACAGGTTGGGAAGTCGGCTACACCTTC	CASSPQTGWEVGYTF
TRBV19	TRBJ1-4	NA	NA	TGTGCCAGTAGTATAGGTGGAGGGAGTAGTGAAAAACTGTTTTTT	CASSIGGGSSEKLFF
TRBV10-1	TRBJ2-7	TRBD2	NA	TGCGCCAGCAGTGATAATTGGCGGGAGGGTTCCTACGAGCAGTACTTC	CASSDNWREGSYEQYF
TRBV7-9	TRBJ1-3	TRBD1	NA	TGTGCCAGCAGCGTCCGGGACAGAGGAAACACCATATATTTT	CASSVRDRGNTIYF
TRBV4-1	TRBJ1-5	NA	NA	TGCGCCAGCAGCCACGAAGAGAGCAATCAGCCCCAGCATTTT	CASSHEESNQPQHF
TRBV5-6	TRBJ1-2	NA	once	TGTGCCAGCAGCTTGGTACGGGTAAAGGATGGCTACACCTTC	CASSLVRVKDGYTF
TRBV5-1	TRBJ2-3	TRBD2	NA	TGCGCCAGCAGATATGTAGCGGGGTTGGCAGATACGCAGTATTTT	CASRYVAGLADTQYF
TRBV4-1	TRBJ1-6	NA	NA	TGCGCCAGCAGCCGCACACTCACGGAGACCTCCTATAATTCACCCCTCCACTTT	CASSRTLTETSYNSPLHF
TRBV6-1	TRBJ2-1	NA	NA	TGTGCCAGCAGACAGGGTTTTTACAATGAGCAGTTCTTC	CASRQGFYNEQFF
TRBV7-9	TRBJ2-7	NA	NA	TGTGCCAGCAGCGCCCCAAAACCACAGGGTGGTCTTTCGTGGGAGCAGTACTTC	CASSAPKPQGGLSWEQYF
TRBV7-3	TRBJ1-1	NA	NA	TGTGCCAGCAGCTTATTCATGAACACTGAAGCTTTCTTT	CASSLFMNTEAFF
TRBV29-1	TRBJ2-2	TRBD1	NA	TGCAGCGTGCTCCCCAGGACAGGGGGGAACACCGGGGAGCTGTTTTTT	CSVLPRTGGNTGELFF
TRBV7-8	TRBJ2-7	NA	NA	TGTGCCAGCAGCGAGGGACGTATCTCCTACGAGCAGTACTTC	CASSEGRISYEQYF
TRBV29-1	TRBJ1-2	NA	NA	TGCAGCGCCTACAGGGAAATCTATGGCTACACCTTC	CSAYREIYGYTF
TRBV30	TRBJ2-1	TRBD2	NA	TGTGCCGGGGGTACTAGCGGGAGGGTCGGTTTCTTC	CAGGTSGRVGFF
TRBV11-2	TRBJ2-5	NA	NA	TGTGCCAGCAGCACCGACGGGGTCTCGGAGACCCAGTACTTC	CASSTDGVSETQYF
TRBV6-5	TRBJ2-7	TRBD1	NA	TGTGCCAGCAGTTACGGGACAGGGCAATACGAGCAGTACTTC	CASSYGTGQYEQYF
TRBV11-3	TRBJ2-7	NA	NA	TGTGCCAGCAGCTCGACTTTCTACGAGCAGTACTTC	CASSSTFYEQYF
TRBV27	TRBJ2-2	NA	NA	TGTGCCAGCAGTATATTAGTCGCCGGGGAGCTGTTTTTT	CASSILVAGELFF